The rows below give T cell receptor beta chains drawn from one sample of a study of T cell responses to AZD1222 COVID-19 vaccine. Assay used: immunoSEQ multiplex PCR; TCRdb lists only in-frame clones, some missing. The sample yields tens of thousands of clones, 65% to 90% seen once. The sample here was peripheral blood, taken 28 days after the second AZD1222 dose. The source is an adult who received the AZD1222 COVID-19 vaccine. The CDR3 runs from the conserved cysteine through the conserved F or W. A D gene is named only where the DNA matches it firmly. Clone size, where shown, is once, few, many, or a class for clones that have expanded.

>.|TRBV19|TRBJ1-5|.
TGTGCCAGTAGTATATCGGGGGATCAGCCCCAGCATTTT
CASSISGDQPQHF
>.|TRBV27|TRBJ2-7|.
TGTGCCAGCAGTTTCCCAAAGGAGCAGTACTTC
CASSFPKEQYF
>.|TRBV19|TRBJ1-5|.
TGTGCCAGTAGTATAGGGGGATACTACAATAGCAATCAGCCCCAGCATTTT
CASSIGGYYNSNQPQHF
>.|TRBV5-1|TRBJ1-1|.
TGCGCCAGCAGCTTCGAGACACCCGGGGCCACTGAAGCTTTCTTT
CASSFETPGATEAFF
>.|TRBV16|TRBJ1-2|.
TGTGCCAGCAGCCAATCACCCGGGACGCTTCATGGCTACACCTTC
CASSQSPGTLHGYTF
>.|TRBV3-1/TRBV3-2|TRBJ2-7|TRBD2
TGTGCCAGCAGCCAAGAGCAACCTGGACAGGGCGGTACTAGCGGGAGGGCCGGATCCTACGAGCAGTACTTC
CASSQEQPGQGGTSGRAGSYEQYF
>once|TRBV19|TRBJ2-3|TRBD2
TGTGCCAGTAGTCCGATTAAAGCGGGGGGGCGCGCAGATACGCAGTATTTT
CASSPIKAGGRADTQYF
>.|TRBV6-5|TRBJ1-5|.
TGTGCCAGCAGGAGAAGATATGAGGGTCAGCCCCAGCATTTT
CASRRRYEGQPQHF
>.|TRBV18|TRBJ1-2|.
TGTGCCAGCTCACCAAGTCGACAGCTGATCTATGGCTACACCTTC
CASSPSRQLIYGYTF
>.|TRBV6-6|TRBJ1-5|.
TGTGCCAGCAGTTACGCCTTGGGTAATCAGCCCCAGCATTTT
CASSYALGNQPQHF
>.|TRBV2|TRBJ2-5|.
TGTGCCAGCACCAGGGAATGGCAAGAGACCCAGTACTTC
CASTREWQETQYF
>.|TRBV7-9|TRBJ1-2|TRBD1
TGTGCCAGCAGCTTAAACAGGGGGGATGGCTACACCTTC
CASSLNRGDGYTF
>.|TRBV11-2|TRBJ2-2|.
TGTGCCAGCACTCGATCACGTACCGGGGAGCTGTTTTTT
CASTRSRTGELFF
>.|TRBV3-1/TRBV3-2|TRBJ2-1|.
TGTGCCAGCAGCCAGGGCTTAAGCGATGAGCAGTTCTTC
CASSQGLSDEQFF
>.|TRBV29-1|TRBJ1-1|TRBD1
TGCAGCGTTGGGGCAGGGGGAAACACTGAAGCTTTCTTT
CSVGAGGNTEAFF
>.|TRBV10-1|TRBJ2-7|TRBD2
TGCGCCAGCAGTGTAAGACTAGCGGGGGCCACCTACGAGCAGTACTTC
CASSVRLAGATYEQYF
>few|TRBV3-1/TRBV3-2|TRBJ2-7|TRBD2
TGTGCCAGCAGCCTTAGCGGGAGGGCCTACGAGCAGTACTTC
CASSLSGRAYEQYF
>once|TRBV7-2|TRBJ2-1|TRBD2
TGTGCCAGCAGCTATACGGGGGGTCTCTACAATGAGCAGTTCTTC
CASSYTGGLYNEQFF
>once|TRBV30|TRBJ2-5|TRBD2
TGTGCCTGGAAACCCCTAGCGGGCCCTGGGGAGACCCAGTACTTC
CAWKPLAGPGETQYF
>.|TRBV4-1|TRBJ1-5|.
TGCGCCAGCAGCCAAGTGCCGGGTGAGGTAAGACAGCCCCAGCATTTT
CASSQVPGEVRQPQHF
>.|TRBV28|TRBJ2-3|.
TGTGCCAGCAGTCCCCGACCGCGCACCAGTCCTAGAACAGATACGCAGTATTTT
CASSPRPRTSPRTDTQYF
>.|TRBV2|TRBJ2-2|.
TGTGCCAGCACAGGGGAGCTCCCCGGGGAGCTGTTTTTT
CASTGELPGELFF
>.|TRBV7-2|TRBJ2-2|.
TGTGCCAGCAGCTTAGCGGCGACTAGTGGAGCCGGGGAGCTGTTTTTT
CASSLAATSGAGELFF
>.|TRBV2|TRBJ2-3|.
TGTGCCAGCAGAGGAGGCACAGATACGCAGTATTTT
CASRGGTDTQYF
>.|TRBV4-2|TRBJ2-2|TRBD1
TGTGCCAGCAGCCACCGGGACAGCGAAACCGGGGAGCTGTTTTTT
CASSHRDSETGELFF
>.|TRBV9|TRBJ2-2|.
TGTGCCAGCACCAAATTAGGGGATGCCGGGGAGCTGTTTTTT
CASTKLGDAGELFF
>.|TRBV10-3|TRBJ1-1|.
TGTGCCATCAGTGAGTCGGGAGGGGTCGGGCCCACTGAAGCTTTCTTT
CAISESGGVGPTEAFF
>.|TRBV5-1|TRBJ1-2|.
TGCGCCAGCAGCTCGGACAACTATGGCTACACCTTC
CASSSDNYGYTF
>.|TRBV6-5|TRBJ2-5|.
TGTGCCAGCAGTTGGACTAAAGATTTCGAAGAGACCCAGTACTTC
CASSWTKDFEETQYF
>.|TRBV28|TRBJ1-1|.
TGTGCCAGCAGTTTACCCTGGGGAACTGAAGCTTTCTTT
CASSLPWGTEAFF
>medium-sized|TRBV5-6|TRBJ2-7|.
TGTGCCAGCAGCTGGGGGGACTCCAGCGAGCAGTACTTC
CASSWGDSSEQYF
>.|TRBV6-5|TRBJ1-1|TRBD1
TGTGCCAGCAGTACCCAGGACAGGGGAATAACTGAAGCTTTCTTT
CASSTQDRGITEAFF
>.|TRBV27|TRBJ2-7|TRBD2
TGTGCCAGCAGTTCTAGCGGGAGCATGTACGAGCAGTACTTC
CASSSSGSMYEQYF
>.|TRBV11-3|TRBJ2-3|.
TGTGCCAGCAGCTTTTCGATCACAGATACGCAGTATTTT
CASSFSITDTQYF
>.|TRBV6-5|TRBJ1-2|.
TGTGCCAGCAGTTACTCGTTTCAGGGCCTTAACTATGGCTACACCTTC
CASSYSFQGLNYGYTF
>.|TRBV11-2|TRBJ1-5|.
TGTGCCAGCAGCCCGGGGGCGGGTTATAGCAATCAGCCCCAGCATTTT
CASSPGAGYSNQPQHF
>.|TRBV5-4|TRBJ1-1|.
TGTGCCAGCAGCTTGATGGCCACGGGGACTGAAGCTTTCTTT
CASSLMATGTEAFF
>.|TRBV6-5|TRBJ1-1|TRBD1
TGTGCCAGCAGTTACCGAACACAGGGGGAAGCTTTCTTT
CASSYRTQGEAFF
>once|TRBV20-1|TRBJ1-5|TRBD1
TGCAGTGCTAGTGGGACAGGGGGCGCGCACCAGCCCCAGCATTTT
CSASGTGGAHQPQHF
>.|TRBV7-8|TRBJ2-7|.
TGTGCCAGCAGCCGAGGGGGGGCTATCGACGAGCAGTACTTC
CASSRGGAIDEQYF